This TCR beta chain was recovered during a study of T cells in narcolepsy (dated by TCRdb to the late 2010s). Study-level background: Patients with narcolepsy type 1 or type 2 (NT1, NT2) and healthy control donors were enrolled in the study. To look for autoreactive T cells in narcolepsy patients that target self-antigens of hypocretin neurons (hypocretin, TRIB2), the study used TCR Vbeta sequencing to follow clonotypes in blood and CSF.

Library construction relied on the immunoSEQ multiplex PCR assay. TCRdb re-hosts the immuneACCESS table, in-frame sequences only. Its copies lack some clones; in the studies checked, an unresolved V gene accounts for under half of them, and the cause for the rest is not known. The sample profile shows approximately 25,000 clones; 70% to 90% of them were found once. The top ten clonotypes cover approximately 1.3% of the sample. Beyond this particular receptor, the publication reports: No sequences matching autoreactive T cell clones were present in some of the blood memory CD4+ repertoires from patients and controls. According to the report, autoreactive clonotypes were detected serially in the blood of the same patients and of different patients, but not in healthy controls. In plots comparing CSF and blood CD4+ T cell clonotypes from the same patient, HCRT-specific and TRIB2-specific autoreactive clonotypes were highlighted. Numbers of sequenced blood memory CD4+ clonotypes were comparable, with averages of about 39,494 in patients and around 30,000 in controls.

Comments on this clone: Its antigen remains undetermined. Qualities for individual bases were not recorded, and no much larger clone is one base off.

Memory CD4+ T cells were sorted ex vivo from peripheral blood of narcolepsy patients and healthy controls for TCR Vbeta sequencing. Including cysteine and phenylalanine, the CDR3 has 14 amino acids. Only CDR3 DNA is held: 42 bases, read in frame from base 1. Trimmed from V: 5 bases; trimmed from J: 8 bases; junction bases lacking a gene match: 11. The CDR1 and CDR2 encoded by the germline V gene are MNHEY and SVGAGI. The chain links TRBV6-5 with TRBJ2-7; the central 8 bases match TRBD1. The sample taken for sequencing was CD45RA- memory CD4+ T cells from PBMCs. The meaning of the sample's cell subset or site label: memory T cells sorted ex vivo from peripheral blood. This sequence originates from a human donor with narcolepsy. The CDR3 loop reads CASSPFLTGEKQYF. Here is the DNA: TGTGCCAGCAGTCCTTTTTTGACAGGGGAAAAGCAGTACTTC.